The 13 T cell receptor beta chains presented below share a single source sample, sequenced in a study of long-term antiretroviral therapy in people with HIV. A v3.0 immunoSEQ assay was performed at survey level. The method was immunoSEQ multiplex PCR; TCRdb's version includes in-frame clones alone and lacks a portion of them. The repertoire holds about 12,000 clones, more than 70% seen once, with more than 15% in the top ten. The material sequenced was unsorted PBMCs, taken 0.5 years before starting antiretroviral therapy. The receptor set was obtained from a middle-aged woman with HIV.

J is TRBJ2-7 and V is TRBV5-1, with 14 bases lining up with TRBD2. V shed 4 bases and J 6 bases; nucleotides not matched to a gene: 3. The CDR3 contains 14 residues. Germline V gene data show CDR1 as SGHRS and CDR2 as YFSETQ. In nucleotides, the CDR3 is TGCGCCAGCAGCCAAGGGACTAGCGGGGGCGAGCAGTACTTC. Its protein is CASSQGTSGGEQYF.

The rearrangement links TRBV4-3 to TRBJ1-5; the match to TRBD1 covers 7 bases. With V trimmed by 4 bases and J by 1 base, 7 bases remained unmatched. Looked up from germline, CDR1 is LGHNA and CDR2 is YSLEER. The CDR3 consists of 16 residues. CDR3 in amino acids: CASSPRAGGSNQPQHF. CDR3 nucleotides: TGCGCCAGCAGCCCCCGAGCAGGGGGAAGCAATCAGCCCCAGCATTTT.

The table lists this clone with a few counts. CDR3 nucleotides: TGTGCCAGCAGTGATGGGTCACAGAGCTACGAGCAGTACTTC. Protein product: CASSDGSQSYEQYF. This chain joins TRBV2 and TRBJ2-7; D remains ambiguous. Germline V gene sequence: CDR1 SNHLY, CDR2 FYNNEI. Trimming stripped 3 bases from V and 3 bases from J, with 12 bases between. There are 14 residues in the CDR3.

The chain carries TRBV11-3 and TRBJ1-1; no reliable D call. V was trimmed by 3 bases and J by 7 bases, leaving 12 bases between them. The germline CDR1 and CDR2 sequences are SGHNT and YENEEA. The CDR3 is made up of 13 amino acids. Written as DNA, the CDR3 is TGTGCCAGCAGCTTCTCAATGGGGATTGAAGCTTTCTTT. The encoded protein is CASSFSMGIEAFF.

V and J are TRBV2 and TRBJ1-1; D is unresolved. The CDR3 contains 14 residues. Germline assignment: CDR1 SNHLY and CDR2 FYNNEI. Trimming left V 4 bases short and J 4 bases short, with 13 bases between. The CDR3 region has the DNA TGTGCCAGCAGTGTAGCGGCTGGCGGCACTGAAGCTTTCTTT. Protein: CASSVAAGGTEAFF.

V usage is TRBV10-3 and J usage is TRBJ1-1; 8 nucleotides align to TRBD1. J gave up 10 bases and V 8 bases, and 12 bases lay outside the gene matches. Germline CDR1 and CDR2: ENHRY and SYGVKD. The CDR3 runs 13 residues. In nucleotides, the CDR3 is TGTGCCATCGAGGACAGGGCTCGCGTAGGAGCTTTCTTT. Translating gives CAIEDRARVGAFF.

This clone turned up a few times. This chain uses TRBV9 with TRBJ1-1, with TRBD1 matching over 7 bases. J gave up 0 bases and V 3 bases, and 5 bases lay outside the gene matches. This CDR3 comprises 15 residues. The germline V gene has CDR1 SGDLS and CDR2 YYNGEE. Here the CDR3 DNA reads TGTGCCAGCAGCGGCCAACAGGGGATGAACACTGAAGCTTTCTTT. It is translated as CASSGQQGMNTEAFF.

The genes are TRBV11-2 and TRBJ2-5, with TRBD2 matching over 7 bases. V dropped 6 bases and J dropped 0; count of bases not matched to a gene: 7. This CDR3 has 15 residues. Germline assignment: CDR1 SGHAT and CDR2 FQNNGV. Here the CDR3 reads CASSFLAEYQETQYF. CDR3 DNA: TGTGCCAGCAGTTTTCTAGCGGAGTACCAAGAGACCCAGTACTTC. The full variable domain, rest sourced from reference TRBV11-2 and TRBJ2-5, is EAGVAQSPRYKIIEKRQSVAFWCNPISGHATLYWYQQILGQGPKLLIQFQNNGVVDDSQLPKDRFSAERLKGVDSTLKIQPAKLEDSAVYLCASSFLAEYQETQYFGPGTRLLVL.

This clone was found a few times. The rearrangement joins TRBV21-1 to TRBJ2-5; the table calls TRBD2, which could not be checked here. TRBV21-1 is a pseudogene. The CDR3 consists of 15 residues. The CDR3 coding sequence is TGTGCCAGCAATACTCAATGTAGATCGGGAGAGACCCAGTACTTC. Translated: CASNTQCRSGETQYF.

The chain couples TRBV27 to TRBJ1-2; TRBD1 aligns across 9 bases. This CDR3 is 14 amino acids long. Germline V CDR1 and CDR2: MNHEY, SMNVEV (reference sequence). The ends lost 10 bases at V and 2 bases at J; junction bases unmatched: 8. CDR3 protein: CATSLGTGNYGYTF. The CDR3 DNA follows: TGTGCCACCTCCTTAGGGACAGGGAACTATGGCTACACCTTC.

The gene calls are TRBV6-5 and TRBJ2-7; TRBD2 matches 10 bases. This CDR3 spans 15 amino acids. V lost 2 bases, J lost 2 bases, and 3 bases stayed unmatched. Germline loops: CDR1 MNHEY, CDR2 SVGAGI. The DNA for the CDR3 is TGTGCCAGCAGTTACGAAGCGGGGGGGACCTACGAGCAGTACTTC. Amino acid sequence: CASSYEAGGTYEQYF.

The DNA of the CDR3 is TGCGCCAGCAGCCAAGGTCCAGAACCAAACACTGAAGCTTTCTTT. It translates to CASSQGPEPNTEAFF. The chain carries TRBV4-1 and TRBJ1-1, with unresolved D. The germline V gene has CDR1 MGHRA and CDR2 YSYEKL. Trimming stripped 1 base from V and 2 bases from J, with 11 bases between. The CDR3 covers 15 residues.

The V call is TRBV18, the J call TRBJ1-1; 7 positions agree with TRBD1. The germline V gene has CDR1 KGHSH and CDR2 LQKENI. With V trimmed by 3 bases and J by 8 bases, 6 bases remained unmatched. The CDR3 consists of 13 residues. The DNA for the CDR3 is TGTGCCAGCTCACCCCCCGGGACAGACGAAGCTTTCTTT. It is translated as CASSPPGTDEAFF. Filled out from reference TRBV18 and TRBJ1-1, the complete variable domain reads NAGVMQNPRHLVRRRGQEARLRCSPMKGHSHVYWYRQLPEEGLKFMVYLQKENIIDESGMPKERFSAEFPKEGPSILRIQQVVRGDSAAYFCASSPPGTDEAFFGQGTRLTVV.